Shown below are 9 T cell receptor beta chains from a single sample sequenced in a study of cytomegalovirus exposure and HLA in healthy donors. 60 Vbeta and 13 Jbeta primers were used in PCR. Data came from immunoSEQ multiplex PCR; TCRdb stores just in-frame clones and leaves some out. The sample yields about 140,000 clones, over 60% seen once. Sequencing was carried out using PBMCs. All receptors derive from a man between 25 and 39 years old in good health and CMV-seronegative.

This clone showed up just a few times. The V gene is TRBV14, the J gene TRBJ1-1; D is ambiguous. The CDR3 covers 15 residues. CDR1 is SGHDN and CDR2 is FVKESK in the germline V gene. V lost 0 bases and J lost 5, with 13 bases in between. The CDR3 sequence is CASSQDGGRWTEAFF. Here the CDR3 DNA reads TGTGCCAGCAGCCAAGATGGCGGGCGGTGGACTGAAGCTTTCTTT.

The chain employs TRBV6-1 and TRBJ2-7, with TRBD1 as a possible D gene (5 bases). Trimming removed 7 bases from V and 4 bases from J, with 17 bases in between. Germline V gene lookup returns CDR1 MNHNS and CDR2 SASEGT. This CDR3 contains 14 residues. The CDR3 region has the DNA TGTGCCAGCAATCCGAAGGGGATGAATTACGAGCAGTACTTC. Translation gives CASNPKGMNYEQYF.

A few counts support this clone. This CDR3 reads CASSVTSEREAFF. Written as DNA, the CDR3 is TGTGCCAGCAGTGTGACATCCGAACGGGAAGCTTTCTTT. V and J are TRBV6-1 and TRBJ1-1; D unclear. This CDR3 spans 13 amino acids. Trimming stripped 4 bases from V and 8 bases from J, with 14 bases between. Germline lookup yields CDR1 MNHNS and CDR2 SASEGT.

V is TRBV27 and J is TRBJ2-3, with TRBD2 matching over 11 bases. J gave up 2 bases and V 5 bases, and 6 bases lay outside the gene matches. Germline V gene data show CDR1 as MNHEY and CDR2 as SMNVEV (reference sequence). CDR3 length equals 16 residues. The CDR3 protein is CASSPMTSGDTDTQYF. The CDR3 DNA reads TGTGCCAGCAGTCCCATGACTAGCGGGGACACAGATACGCAGTATTTT.

The V call is TRBV10-2, the J call TRBJ2-1; D may be TRBD2 (5 bases). The CDR3 runs 15 residues. Germline-derived CDR1 and CDR2 are WSHSY and SAAADI. V was clipped by 0 bases and J by 9 bases, with 15 bases between them. This chain's CDR3 is CASSESYEGVGEQFF. In nucleotides, the CDR3 is TGCGCCAGCAGTGAGTCGTACGAGGGAGTGGGTGAGCAGTTCTTC.

Points on this clone: Other DNA sequences within the sample encode an identical CDR3. The chain combines TRBV5-1 with TRBJ1-1, with TRBD1 identical over 7 bases. CDR1 and CDR2 from the germline V gene are SGHRS and YFSETQ. This CDR3 spans 14 amino acids. V gave up 0 bases and J gave up 4 bases; unmatched junction bases: 3. CDR3 sequence: CASSLDRGGTEAFF. The CDR3 bases are TGCGCCAGCAGCTTGGACAGGGGAGGCACTGAAGCTTTCTTT.

V usage is TRBV6-1 and J usage is TRBJ2-1; 9 bases line up with TRBD2. The length of the CDR3 is 15 residues. With V trimmed by 0 bases and J by 3 bases, 0 bases remained unmatched. Germline-derived CDR1 and CDR2 are MNHNS and SASEGT. The CDR3 nucleotides are TGTGCCAGCAGTGAAGCTAGCGGGGGCTACAATGAGCAGTTCTTC. Amino acids: CASSEASGGYNEQFF.

This clone appeared a few times. The chain recombines TRBV7-2 with TRBJ2-5; 7 bases map to TRBD1. The CDR3 has 16 residues. Germline trimming cut 5 bases from V and 1 base from J; bases unmatched to any gene: 10. The V gene's germline CDR1 is SGHTA and CDR2 FQGNSA. The chain's CDR3 is CASSPGRDSFQETQYF. In DNA form, the CDR3 reads TGTGCCAGCAGCCCCGGCCGGGACAGCTTCCAAGAGACCCAGTACTTC.

This chain connects TRBV18 to TRBJ2-1; D unresolved. The CDR3 runs 14 residues. CDR1 and CDR2 from the germline V gene are KGHSH and LQKENI. V lost 2 bases, J lost 5 bases, and 10 bases lay in between. CDR3 region: CASSPSVPNNEQFF. The CDR3 DNA follows: TGTGCCAGCTCACCATCGGTCCCGAACAATGAGCAGTTCTTC.